Listed here is a single T cell receptor beta chain. What it recognizes is unknown. This specimen belongs to a study of siplizumab effects on memory and regulatory T cells. Broader study findings: Proliferating siplizumab-culture Tregs lacked confirmation of suppressive function.

Trimming removed 4 bases at V and 3 bases at J, with 16 bases between. The germline CDR1 and CDR2 sequences are MNHEY and SVGAGI. The CDR3 loop spans 15 amino acids. Clones were sequenced by immunoSEQ multiplex PCR, and TCRdb holds only the in-frame ones, with some missing. The table lists 95,000 to 130,000 clones, approximately 94% of them singletons, with roughly 1.5% in the top ten. V gene TRBV6-5 combines with J gene TRBJ2-7, with D possibly being TRBD1 (5 bases). This clonotype was sampled from a human donor in good health. Input material: non-Treg CD4+ T cells sorted from blood. For the CDR3, the DNA is TGTGCCAGCAGTTCACGTTCTGGGGCCCACTACGAGCAGTACTTC. It is translated as CASSSRSGAHYEQYF.